Listed here are 19 T cell receptor beta chains from one sample, sequenced in a study of T cells in Graves' hyperthyroidism and ophthalmopathy. Amplification of TCR beta CDR3 regions was performed using RNA transcripts as template. A first-round RT-PCR of the TCR CDR3 used the HTBI primer set. In TCRdb, the multiplex PCR reads were re-called with MiXCR into one record per CDR3 protein. The data hold over 700,000 distinct CDR3 sequences, with approximately 18% observed a single time. What was sequenced was blood. The receptor set was obtained from a woman aged 45 to 65 with Graves' hyperthyroidism that later progressed to Graves' ophthalmopathy.

The chain has TRBV15 and TRBJ2-3, with 7 bases identical to TRBD1. V lost 6 bases to trimming and J lost 4 bases; unmatched junction nucleotides: 7. CDR1 LNHNV and CDR2 YYDKDF come from the germline V gene (reference sequence). The CDR3 runs 14 residues. The CDR3 coding sequence is TGTGCCACCAGGACCGACAGGGCGGCAGATACGCAGTATTTT. Translated: CATRTDRAADTQYF.

This clonotype has ten or more counts. In DNA form, the CDR3 reads TGTGCCAGCAGTTTACAGGACGGGTTGTCCTACAATGAGCAGTTCTTC. It translates to CASSLQDGLSYNEQFF. J is TRBJ2-1 and V is TRBV27, with D unresolved. Germline CDR1 MNHEY, CDR2 SMNVEV (reference sequence). The V end was cut by 2 bases, the J end by 1 base, with 12 bases between. The CDR3 is 16 residues long.

This clonotype has a count of ten or more. The chain recombines TRBV18 with TRBJ1-1; a weak D match, TRBD1 (6 bases). CDR3 size: 15 residues. Trimming took 6 bases from V and 0 from J, leaving 14 bases between them. Germline assignment: CDR1 KGHSH and CDR2 LQKENI. The CDR3 spells CASSRTRDMNTEAFF. CDR3 nucleotides: TGTGCCAGCTCCCGCACCCGGGACATGAACACTGAAGCTTTCTTT.

This clonotype was counted at least ten times. The chain couples TRBV7-2 to TRBJ2-3; TRBD2 aligns across 9 bases. CDR1 SGHTA and CDR2 FQGNSA come from the germline V gene. This CDR3 spans 16 amino acids. Trimming removed 2 bases from V and 1 base from J; junction bases left unmatched: 4. The CDR3 bases are TGTGCCAGCAGCTTACATAGCGGGAGCGGCACAGATACGCAGTATTTT. Its translation is CASSLHSGSGTDTQYF.

In its sample, this clonotype was seen a few times. V usage is TRBV6-1 and J usage is TRBJ2-3; D might be TRBD2 (7 bases). This CDR3 contains 16 residues. From germline, CDR1 is MNHNS and CDR2 SASEGT. The ends were cut back, 6 bases at V and 5 bases at J, with 21 bases in the middle. CDR3 in amino acids: CASSEIPRGAGDTQYF. CDR3 bases: TGTGCCAGCAGCGAAATCCCCCGGGGGGCCGGAGATACGCAGTATTTT.

This clonotype was counted between two and nine times. The chain couples TRBV7-2 to TRBJ1-3; D remains ambiguous. This CDR3 is built from 16 residues. V lost 2 bases, J lost 0 bases, and 11 bases lay in between. CDR1 and CDR2 from the germline V gene are SGHTA and FQGNSA. CDR3: CASSLSRPSSGNTIYF. The CDR3 region has the DNA TGTGCCAGCAGCTTATCCCGTCCCAGCTCTGGAAACACCATATATTTT.

This clonotype was counted between two and nine times. J is TRBJ2-7 and V is TRBV4-1; D assignment may be TRBD1 or TRBD2 (7 bases each). The CDR3 is made up of 14 amino acids. Per germline, CDR1 MGHRA and CDR2 YSYEKL. The V end was cut by 4 bases, the J end by 3 bases, with 13 bases between. The CDR3 sequence is CASSLRGGVYEQYF. CDR3 DNA: TGCGCCAGCAGCCTCAGGGGGGGGGTCTACGAGCAGTACTTC.

The chain joins TRBV6-5 to TRBJ1-2; 7 bases are a match to TRBD1. Germline V lookup: CDR1 MNHEY, CDR2 SVGAGI. V lost 4 bases and J lost 0; bases outside the gene matches: 5. The CDR3 is made up of 15 amino acids. The CDR3 here is CASSWIQGTNYGYTF. The CDR3 nucleotides are TGTGCCAGCAGTTGGATACAGGGGACTAACTATGGCTACACCTTC.

This clonotype was picked up many times. The chain carries TRBV18 and TRBJ1-1; D ambiguous. This CDR3 contains 15 residues. CDR1 is KGHSH, CDR2 LQKENI, per germline. Trimming removed 0 bases from V and 0 bases from J, with 8 bases in between. The CDR3 bases are TGTGCCAGCTCACCACCGTTCGGTATGAACACTGAAGCTTTCTTT. This sequence encodes CASSPPFGMNTEAFF.

V is TRBV15 and J is TRBJ2-7; D is possibly TRBD1 (6 bases). With 3 bases removed from V and 1 base from J, the gap between germline ends came to 10 bases. CDR3 length: 14 residues. CDR1 and CDR2 (germline): LNHNV, YYDKDF (reference sequence). The CDR3 is CATSSRGQSYEQYF. CDR3 nucleotide sequence: TGTGCCACCAGCAGCCGGGGACAATCCTACGAGCAGTACTTC.

This clonotype was seen more than once but under ten times. V is TRBV18 and J is TRBJ2-4; the D is unclear. The CDR3 runs 14 residues. Germline loops: CDR1 KGHSH, CDR2 LQKENI. V was cut by 1 base and J by 6 bases, with 10 bases left in between. In DNA, the CDR3 is TGTGCCAGCTCACCACGAACAGATCGAAACATTCAGTACTTC. The encoded protein is CASSPRTDRNIQYF.

This clonotype was seen a few times. The chain has TRBV20-1 and TRBJ2-5; D is unresolved. This CDR3 has 13 amino acids. From germline, CDR1 is DFQATT and CDR2 SNEGSKA (reference sequence). The CDR3 loop is CSPLDGSGETQYF. The CDR3 bases are TGCAGCCCCTTGGACGGATCGGGAGAGACCCAGTACTTC.

This clonotype has a handful of counts. This chain joins TRBV9 and TRBJ2-5; D might be TRBD1 (6 bases). V dropped 2 bases and J dropped 11 bases, with 13 bases sitting between them. From germline, CDR1 is SGDLS and CDR2 YYNGEE. This CDR3 has 12 residues. The CDR3 DNA sequence: TGTGCCAGCAGCGTTGATGGGGGCGGACAGTACTTC. Its translation: CASSVDGGGQYF. The full variable domain, completed using reference TRBV9 and TRBJ2-5, is DSGVTQTPKHLITATGQRVTLRCSPRSGDLSVYWYQQSLDQGLQFLIQYYNGEERAKGNILERFSAQQFPDLHSELNLSSLELGDSALYFCASSVDGGGQYFGPGTRLLVL.

This clonotype turned up a few times. The rearrangement links TRBV30 to TRBJ2-1, with 10 nucleotides matching TRBD1. The germline V gene encodes CDR1 GTSNPN and CDR2 SVGIG (reference sequence). This CDR3 spans 15 amino acids. The ends lost 1 base at V and 7 bases at J; junction bases unmatched: 7. CDR3 nucleotides: TGTGCCTGGAGTGGTTTTAGGGGACAGGGGAATGAGCAGTTCTTC. Its translation: CAWSGFRGQGNEQFF.

This sequence joins TRBV9 and TRBJ2-1, with 8 bases matching TRBD2. The CDR3 length is 13 residues. Germline V lookup: CDR1 SGDLS, CDR2 YYNGEE. V gave up 0 bases and J gave up 10 bases; unmatched junction bases: 3. The CDR3 bases are TGTGCCAGCAGCGTAGTAGCGGGGTACGAGCAGTTCTTC. It codes for CASSVVAGYEQFF.

J is TRBJ2-7 and V is TRBV11-3; 12 nucleotides line up with TRBD2. J lost 5 bases, V lost 4 bases, and 3 bases had no gene match. The V gene's germline CDR1 is SGHNT and CDR2 YENEEA. The CDR3 is 14 amino acids. CDR3 nucleotide sequence: TGTGCCAGCAGCTCTGGACTAGCGGGGAACGAGCAGTACTTC. It codes for CASSSGLAGNEQYF.

J is TRBJ2-2 and V is TRBV4-1; D remains unclear. Germline assignment: CDR1 MGHRA and CDR2 YSYEKL. The CDR3 totals 14 residues. V shed 0 bases and J shed 3 bases, with 5 bases lying between them. The CDR3 protein is CASSQDLYTGELFF. In nucleotides, the CDR3 is TGCGCCAGCAGCCAAGATCTGTACACCGGGGAGCTGTTTTTT.

The V gene is TRBV19, the J gene TRBJ1-1; D is perhaps TRBD1 (5 bases). This CDR3 region has 13 residues. Germline CDR1 and CDR2: LNHDA and SQIVND (reference sequence). V lost 10 bases to trimming and J lost 3 bases, with 15 bases between them. The chain's CDR3 is CATRRGPDTEAFF. DNA for the CDR3: TGTGCCACGCGGAGGGGCCCAGACACTGAAGCTTTCTTT.

The chain carries TRBV6-1 and TRBJ2-7; D may be TRBD1 (6 bases). The CDR3 is made up of 13 amino acids. Trimming stripped 5 bases from V and 2 bases from J, with 10 bases between. CDR1 is MNHNS and CDR2 is SASEGT in the germline V gene. The CDR3 nucleotides read TGTGCCAGCAGTAGGGACACAGCCTACGAGCAGTACTTC. Encoded protein: CASSRDTAYEQYF.